This T cell receptor (beta chain) was profiled in a study of Ad26.COV2.S vaccination and SARS-CoV-2 variants (dated by TCRdb to about 2021). Looking at the study overall: TCRbeta repertoire sequencing was used to assess the specificity and breadth of SARS-CoV-2-reactive T cell receptors after Ad26.COV2.S vaccination. The TCR-sequenced set comprised around 30 samples: around 20 Ad26.COV2.S vaccine recipients, 5 placebo recipients and 8 SARS-CoV-2 convalescent individuals.

Inclusive of the bounding cysteine and phenylalanine, the CDR3 is 14 residues long. Only the CDR3 DNA stays, 42 bases, in frame from base 1. The germline V and J ends show losses of 3 bases and 7 bases respectively, and no gene match explains 4 bases of the junction. As encoded in the germline V gene, CDR1 is SGHRS while CDR2 is YFSETQ. General conclusions and limits of the study: Vaccine and placebo recipients had comparable non-spike TCR breadth, which fits with the vaccine containing only spike. After vaccination, substantial breadth of spike-specific CD8+ and CD4+ T cell responses was reported. Compared with placebo recipients, Ad26.COV2.S recipients showed higher spike-specific TCR breadth (P = 0.0014). According to the authors, total T cell responses may have been underestimated by the TCR breadth and depth analyses.

Sample time point, as interpreted from the label and publication: individuals recovered from natural SARS-CoV-2 infection. The immunoSEQ Assay was used to sequence TCRbeta CDR3 regions. After extraction, genomic DNA underwent amplification by bias-controlled multiplex PCR, followed by high-throughput sequencing. The study's own analysis went as follows. To quantify the absolute abundance of each unique TCRbeta CDR3 region, sequences were collapsed and filtered. T cell fraction was estimated by normalizing TCRbeta template counts to usable DNA, with usable DNA measured through amplification of reference genes found in all nucleated cells. Repertoire TCRs were annotated as SARS-CoV-2-specific by exact matching of V gene, CDR3 amino acid sequence and J gene to a known reactive TCR set. The reference SARS-CoV-2 TCR set came from MIRA and was filtered for enrichment in COVID-19-positive ImmuneCODE repertoires, removing public or cross-reactive TCRs. Using the MIRA antigens, annotated TCRs were further analysed by specific ORF or by position within an ORF. Depth was the summed frequency of annotated unique rearrangements, while breadth was defined as annotated unique rearrangements over total unique productive rearrangements. TCR breadth was compared between groups using two-sided Wilcoxon rank-sum tests. As stored in TCRdb, this immuneACCESS dataset retains in-frame rearrangements with V and J assigned. A fraction of the clones does not appear; measured against another copy, unresolved V genes explain less than half of the discrepancy, and the remainder lacks a known reason. Clone size and the V and J calls come from that table; the DNA yielded D and trimming. The sample data list 150,000 to 200,000 clones, and around nine tenths of these were observed just once. The top ten hold less than 6% of the sample.

With respect to this clone: Its binding antigen is unknown. Base qualities are not at hand, and no much larger clone is one base apart.

The V and J segments used are TRBV5-1 and TRBJ2-2, and 9 junction bases match TRBD2. The source material was peripheral blood, sampled after recovery from COVID-19. This receptor was obtained from a human donor who had recovered from COVID-19. The DNA sequence is given as TGCGCCAGCAGCTCGGGACTAGCAGACGGGGAGCTGTTTTTT. Its coded protein is CASSSGLADGELFF.